The clone carrying this T cell receptor (beta chain) was found many times. Its specificity is unknown. The data were obtained in a study of human T cells and chemical hapten exposure. Findings of the study overall: After DPC sensitization, TCRs above 1 in 1000 frequency showed no change.

Germline CDR1 DFQATT, CDR2 SNEGSKA (reference sequence). V gave up 6 bases and J gave up 5 bases, with 13 bases separating them. The CDR3 covers 12 residues. During construction of the library, unique molecular identifiers were attached to individual cDNA molecules for quantitative, reproducible TCR counting. MiXCR, applied by TCRdb to the RACE reads, yields one record per CDR3 protein. The sample holds some 350,000 distinct CDR3 sequences, 6% to 7% seen once. Time point in this sample: patch test 2, 6 weeks after DPC sensitization. The sample's treatment: therapeutic diphenylcyclopropenone sensitization with weekly scalp DPC. Patients had alopecia, were aged 18 to 70, and were not pregnant. Total RNA was isolated from unfractionated whole blood.

The V gene is TRBV20-1, the J gene TRBJ1-1; D is ambiguous. The source material was whole blood, sampled in connection with sensitization to the hapten diphenylcyclopropenone (DPC). The sequence was collected from a woman aged 18-29 years with alopecia areata. Some clones in this sample may be carry-over from other donors' samples. Here the CDR3 DNA reads TGCAGTGCGGGAGAGCCTTTGACTGAAGCTTTCTTT. This codes for CSAGEPLTEAFF.